Given below is one TCR beta chain in context. This clone appeared a few times. The clone's antigen remains unknown. Per-nucleotide qualities are absent, and no much larger clonotype sits a single base away. The library relied on the immunoSEQ multiplex PCR assay. For the multiplex PCR, a mixture combining 60 forward primers for TCR Vbeta segments and 13 reverse primers for TCR Jbeta segments was used. A multiplex PCR assay on genomic DNA amplified the CDR3 region of rearranged TCR beta genes. Amplified TCR beta libraries were sequenced as 87-base-pair reads on the Illumina HiSeq System. The source study handled its data this way. Across the roughly 640 repertoires, a later analysis counted 60 million to 90 million unique TCR beta chains, 8.5 million to 12 million of which were shared by at least two donors. A nearest-neighbor algorithm error-corrected the raw reads and collapsed the reads into unique sequences, merging closely related sequences to remove PCR and sequencing errors. Alignment of CDR3 sequences to IMGT reference sequences was used to assign V, D and J gene segments. Each retained sequence needed at least a six-nucleotide match to both a V gene segment and a J gene segment. A rearrangement counted as productive if the CDR3 had no stop codons and remained in frame with V and J, and every other rearrangement counted as non-productive. Following IMGT convention, CDR3 was defined as the stretch from the second conserved V-encoded cysteine up to the conserved J-encoded phenylalanine. Sequences without an unambiguous match to a single V gene segment were excluded from the earlier analysis of 500 to 700 of the donors. In an earlier analysis of a few hundred of the donors, a V segment was called functional when productive rearrangements were above 56.7%, and segregating when the standard deviation between donors exceeded 5%. A statistical classification framework was developed to diagnose cytomegalovirus status using the catalog of TCR beta chain sequences. V and J gene assignment, in a later analysis, came from comparing TCR nucleotide sequences with IMGT/GENE-DB human TR gene sequences. In a later analysis, CDR3 sequences and most-parsimonious VDJ recombination scenarios were assigned using the TCRdist pipeline. In a later analysis, each TCR beta chain was defined by its CDR3 amino acid sequence together with its V-gene family, and reads lacking a unique V-gene family were excluded. To address suspected cross-contamination and a sequencing artifact, a later analysis removed a few hundred highly shared, low-generation-probability nucleotide sequences. For each public chain, a later analysis derived a clonal expansion index from normalized ranks of inferred template counts within each repertoire. In a later analysis, generation probabilities were computed with a VDJ recombination model fitted to out-of-frame rearrangements, and the resulting probabilities were checked against IGoR. Hypergeometric tests were used in a later analysis to score TCR-TCR, TCR-HLA and TCR-CMV co-occurrence, with a repertoire-size bias correction applied to the TCR pairs. False discovery rates were estimated in a later analysis by permuting HLA or CMV assignments 20 times. In a later analysis, co-occurring TCRs were grouped using DBSCAN, and TCRdist sequence similarity was added for clustering within HLA-allele-positive subsets. Repertoires with fewer than 30,000 or more than 120,000 public chains were left out of co-occurrence clustering, as were five repertoires with anomalous nucleotide sharing. As stored in TCRdb, this immuneACCESS dataset retains in-frame rearrangements with V and J assigned. A fraction of the clones does not appear; measured against another copy, unresolved V genes explain less than half of the discrepancy, and the remainder lacks a known reason. The V and J calls and clone size were taken over from that table, and D and trimming were inferred from the DNA. Counted in this sample were around 130,000 clones; roughly 9% of them appeared once. The biggest ten clones account for 6% of the sample.

Looking up the germline V gene yields CDR1 SGHRS and CDR2 YFSETQ. The CDR3 goes from the cysteine to the phenylalanine over 14 residues. Solely the CDR3 DNA is kept, with 42 bases framed from the first base. V and J lose 6 bases and 5 bases, and a span of 17 bases separates them. The data are from a study of cytomegalovirus exposure and HLA in healthy donors (dated by TCRdb to about 2017). With respect to the entire study: According to an earlier analysis of 587 of the donors, about 180 million T cells yielded some 110 million unique TCR beta sequences and approximately 280 Gb of sequence data. An early release covering roughly 640 HLA-typed donors comprised 250 to 350 gigabases of sequencing data and around 80 million unique TCR sequences. Of the approximately 400 genotyped donors, around 81% fell in the genetic ancestry cluster associated with self-reported Caucasian donors. The aim of the study was to test whether cataloging public T cell receptors could identify signatures of past pathogen exposure. The T cell repertoires of 670 or so subjects were profiled by immunosequencing and related to cytomegalovirus serostatus. Besides the first cohort of roughly 640 subjects, a separate validation cohort made up of over a hundred different subjects was used. To predict cytomegalovirus infection status, the study brought together high-throughput TCR immunosequencing, statistical association of individual TCRs with disease status, and machine learning. A later analysis re-analyzed previously published TCR beta repertoires from 550 to 700 donors and added high-resolution HLA genotyping to study TCR occurrence patterns. Rather than using new phenotypic data, the later analysis identified candidate immune exposures from TCR beta sequences and from how often those sequences occurred across donors. An earlier analysis of 500 to 650 of the donors applied high-throughput TCR beta sequencing to assess whether each TCR beta V gene segment acted as functional or pseudogenic. Donor age, sex, ethnicity and CMV serostatus were compiled together with the repertoire data. A later genetic analysis used genome-wide SNP genotypes for about 55% of the 666 donors, treating that subset as a discovery cohort. Every repertoire in the discovery cohort had been generated on one and the same sequencing platform. Class I and class II HLA loci were covered by the typing at four-digit resolution. The number of donors typed differed by locus, with about 629-630 for A, B, C, DRB1 and DQB1, approximately 500 for DQA1, 600 to 610 for DPA1, and approximately 470 for DPB1. Roughly 5 DR-DQ haplotypes were treated as single units for association and clustering because of strong linkage in the cohort. On average, about 240,000 unique TCR beta nucleotide sequences were sequenced per donor among 398 genotyped donors of the cohort, with 15% to 20% of those sequences being non-productive. The paper's findings and limits, for the study overall: In a later analysis, several top co-occurrence clusters were reported to appear linked to parvovirus B19, influenza, CMV and Epstein-Barr virus. A later analysis found that TCR association rates varied across HLA loci, with DRB1 alleles showing the most associated TCRs and HLA-C alleles the fewest. A cluster of highly shared sequence variants was judged likely to represent a technical artifact of the sequencing pipeline. An association between a missense DCLRE1C variant and V-gene and J-gene trimming of TCR beta chains was found in a later genetic analysis and replicated in an independent cohort. The classifier was reported to diagnose cytomegalovirus status with high specificity and sensitivity in both the original cohort and the validation cohort. A later analysis associated about 17,000 TCR beta sequences with specific HLA alleles at a false discovery rate of 0.05. The presence/absence analyses assumed that sequencing depth was roughly uniform across donors, and that assumption may not be true. Correlated functional status among segregating V segments might reflect linkage disequilibrium, but an unknown experimental factor could not be ruled out. Broadly in line with IMGT annotations, most TCR beta V segments showed up in productive rearrangements about 87% or about 30% of the time in an earlier analysis of around 600 of the donors. Most TCR sequences were observed very rarely across donors, whereas some public TCRs were present in many individuals. Seventeen rarely observed V segments, including chromosome 9 orphons, were excluded from the earlier analysis of about 500 of the donors because counts were too low. Some IMGT-functional V segments, including TRBV6-2 and TRBV6-3, could not be told apart with the 87-base-pair reads, so those segments were excluded. According to the authors, the approach could potentially be generalized to other disease states and immunological phenotypes. For the cohort, immune exposure information was limited to CMV serostatus. The cohort was sequenced for TCR beta chains only, and without alpha or paired-chain data the features that could be detected were limited. When HLA alleles, especially DR and DQ, strongly co-occurred, TCR associations were difficult to assign to individual alleles. A further reported finding was that TCR beta sequences accurately predicted the HLA-A and HLA-B alleles for most subjects in the first cohort. A later genetic analysis reported fewer N-insertions in productive TCRs among donors in an Asian-associated ancestry cluster than the roughly 720-donor mean. In a later analysis, HLA-associated TCR beta chains showed more clonal expansion and lower generation probabilities than non-associated chains that were equally common. According to a later analysis, most CMV-associated TCR beta chains appeared to be HLA-restricted, and the HLA associations seemed to be driven largely by CMV exposure. The study listed 164 TCR beta chains as associated with cytomegalovirus. A few of the identified cytomegalovirus-associated TCR beta chains were confirmed in vitro to be specific for cytomegalovirus antigens. HLA typing was unavailable for some donors at each locus, so association tests used only the typed subset.

The cohort was made up of roughly 670 healthy bone marrow donors. At the time of sampling, all cohort members were nominally healthy, though unrecorded immune exposures were likely present. The donor tested CMV seropositive, placing the donor among the 250 to 350 seropositive members of the cohort. Every donor gave a peripheral blood sample, and the peripheral blood mononuclear cells from that sample were used for TCR beta sequencing. The Qiagen DNeasy Blood Extraction Kit was used to extract genomic DNA from the blood cell samples. The sequence links TRBV5-1 to TRBJ1-1, with the identity of the D gene unclear. The sequence was collected from a woman aged 40 to 49 in good health and CMV-seropositive. Sequencing input: PBMCs. In nucleotide form, the sequence is TGCGCCAGCACCCCCGAGGGAGAGAAGACTGAAGCTTTCTTT. It is translated as CASTPEGEKTEAFF.